Described below is a single T cell receptor beta chain sequence and its context. The sample belongs to a study of blood T cell repertoires in COVID-19. TCRdb keeps only in-frame clones here, not all; method: immunoSEQ multiplex PCR. The profile covers about 70,000 clones, with 70% to 90% appearing a single time and 1.4% taken by the ten largest. CDR3 length: 16 amino acids. Germline values: CDR1 SGHDN, CDR2 FVKESK. J gave up 4 bases and V 2 bases, and 8 bases lay outside the gene matches. The chain combines TRBV14 with TRBJ2-3, with 8 nucleotides matching TRBD2. The sequenced sample consisted of peripheral blood. The source of this sequence is a human donor in a cohort sampled during active COVID-19. The CDR3 nucleotides are TGTGCCAGCAGCCAATGGTCCGGGGGGGTCGCAGATACGCAGTATTTT. This encodes CASSQWSGGVADTQYF. The variable domain in full, with the rest retrieved from reference TRBV14 and TRBJ2-3, is EAGVTQFPSHSVIEKGQTVTLRCDPISGHDNLYWYRRVMGKEIKFLLHFVKESKQDESGMPNNRFLAERTGGTYSTLKVQPAELEDSGVYFCASSQWSGGVADTQYFGPGTRLTVL.